A single sample gave rise to the 9 T cell receptor beta chains below, sequenced in a study of OX40 agonist ivuxolimab in advanced cancers. The repertoire was sequenced with immunoSEQ multiplex PCR; TCRdb's copy has only in-frame clones and lacks some. The table includes fewer than 85,000 clones, under 90% detected once. Sequences were derived from CD4+ or CD8+ T cells sorted from blood, sampled in a trial of the OX40 agonist ivuxolimab. All receptors come from an adult with an advanced solid tumor such as melanoma, head and neck, liver or kidney cancer.

The chain employs TRBV5-1 and TRBJ1-3; D is unclear. Germline V gene sequence: CDR1 SGHRS, CDR2 YFSETQ. The ends were cut back, 0 bases at V and 9 bases at J, with 16 bases in the middle. CDR3 size: 15 residues. In DNA form, the CDR3 reads TGCGCCAGCAGCTTGGACAGCCTAGGGAGTGGCACCATATATTTT. Encoded protein: CASSLDSLGSGTIYF.

V usage is TRBV20-1 and J usage is TRBJ1-3; tentatively, D is TRBD1 (5 bases). CDR1 is DFQATT, CDR2 SNEGSKA, per germline (reference sequence). This CDR3 is 11 amino acids long. Between the trimmed V and J ends, which lost 4 bases and 7 bases, there was a span of 8 bases. CDR3 residues: CSAKTENTIYF. CDR3 DNA: TGCAGTGCTAAGACAGAGAACACCATATATTTT.

The chain links TRBV7-8 to TRBJ1-2; 12 bases fit TRBD1. The germline V gene has CDR1 SGHVS and CDR2 FQNEAQ. The CDR3 spans 15 residues. J gave up 7 bases and V 4 bases, and 7 bases lay outside the gene matches. The CDR3 sequence is CASSSTGTGGFGYTF. The CDR3 coding sequence is TGTGCCAGCAGCTCCACCGGGACAGGGGGCTTTGGCTACACCTTC.

The CDR3 loop is CASSPKDTPNYGYTF. In DNA form, the CDR3 reads TGTGCCAGCAGTCCAAAGGACACCCCAAACTATGGCTACACCTTC. This rearrangement joins TRBV27 to TRBJ1-2, with TRBD1 as a possible D gene (5 bases). Germline values: CDR1 MNHEY, CDR2 SMNVEV (reference sequence). CDR3 length: 15 amino acids. V was clipped by 5 bases and J by 2 bases, with 15 bases between them.

The J gene is TRBJ1-4, the V gene TRBV4-1; D is unclear. Germline loops: CDR1 MGHRA, CDR2 YSYEKL. Trimming shortened V by 0 bases and J by 8 bases, and 19 bases separated the two germline ends. The CDR3 is 17 residues long. In DNA, the CDR3 is TGCGCCAGCAGCCAAGATGCCCCCCTTGTCGCGGAAGAAAAACTGTTTTTT. It translates to CASSQDAPLVAEEKLFF.

V gene TRBV9 combines with J gene TRBJ2-1, with D unresolved. Trimming removed 0 bases at V and 0 bases at J, with 7 bases between. Germline V gene sequence: CDR1 SGDLS, CDR2 YYNGEE. This CDR3 has 15 amino acids. The CDR3 sequence: CASSVGATSYNEQFF. CDR3 DNA sequence: TGTGCCAGCAGCGTAGGGGCAACCTCCTACAATGAGCAGTTCTTC.

The chain recombines TRBV7-8 with TRBJ1-5; D not resolved. Per the germline V gene, CDR1 is SGHVS and CDR2 is FQNEAQ. V dropped 3 bases and J dropped 4 bases, with 7 bases sitting between them. This CDR3 region has 13 residues. The CDR3 DNA sequence: TGTGCCAGCAGCTTTCAGGAGAATCAGCCCCAGCATTTT. It codes for CASSFQENQPQHF. Complete variable domain (other parts from reference TRBV7-8 and TRBJ1-5): GAGVSQSPRYKVAKRGQDVALRCDPISGHVSLFWYQQALGQGPEFLTYFQNEAQLDKSGLPSDRFFAERPEGSVSTLKIQRTQQEDSAVYLCASSFQENQPQHFGDGTRLSIL.

CDR3 region: CASSQVAVGQNSPLHF. CDR3 bases: TGCGCCAGCAGCCAAGTGGCGGTTGGACAGAATTCACCCCTCCACTTT. J is TRBJ1-6 and V is TRBV4-3; D possibly corresponds to TRBD1 (6 bases). The V end lost 1 base, the J end lost 7 bases, and 14 bases lay between the germline ends. The CDR3 has 16 residues. CDR1 is LGHNA and CDR2 is YSLEER in the germline V gene.

This clone was detected only once. The CDR3 loop reads CASSLAGGRRGETQYF. In nucleotides, the CDR3 is TGTGCCAGCAGCTTAGCGGGGGGGCGCAGGGGAGAGACCCAGTACTTC. V and J are TRBV7-2 and TRBJ2-5; possibly TRBD2 for D (7 bases). V was shortened by 0 bases and J by 4 bases, with 15 bases between the two germline ends. Germline V gives CDR1 SGHTA, CDR2 FQGNSA. The CDR3 extends over 16 amino acids.